Below, one T cell receptor beta chain is given with its context. Its matching antigen is unknown. The source of the sample is a study of cytomegalovirus exposure and HLA in healthy donors. Germline V CDR1 and CDR2: LNHDA, SQIVND (reference sequence). There are 14 residues in the CDR3. The V gene lost 7 bases and the J gene lost 0 bases, with 10 bases spanning the gap. Findings and caveats of the study: TCR beta sequences reportedly predicted the HLA-A and HLA-B alleles of most subjects accurately. It was taken for granted in presence/absence analyses that sequencing depth across donors was roughly uniform. While the bulk of TCR sequences proved rare, some public TCRs turned up in many donors. Researchers reported in a later analysis that a missense DCLRE1C variant was tied to TCR beta V- and J-gene trimming.

The PCR employed 60 Vbeta primers together with 13 Jbeta primers. Clones were sequenced by immunoSEQ multiplex PCR, and TCRdb holds only the in-frame ones, with some missing. The table includes approximately 130,000 clones, approximately 77% detected once. The origin of this receptor is a woman aged 40 to 50 in good health and CMV-seronegative. The rearrangement joins TRBV19 to TRBJ2-1; tentatively, D is TRBD2 (6 bases). The sequenced material came from PBMCs. The CDR3 nucleotides are TGTGCCAGTAAGGAGCGGGCCTCCTACAATGAGCAGTTCTTC. This gives the protein CASKERASYNEQFF.